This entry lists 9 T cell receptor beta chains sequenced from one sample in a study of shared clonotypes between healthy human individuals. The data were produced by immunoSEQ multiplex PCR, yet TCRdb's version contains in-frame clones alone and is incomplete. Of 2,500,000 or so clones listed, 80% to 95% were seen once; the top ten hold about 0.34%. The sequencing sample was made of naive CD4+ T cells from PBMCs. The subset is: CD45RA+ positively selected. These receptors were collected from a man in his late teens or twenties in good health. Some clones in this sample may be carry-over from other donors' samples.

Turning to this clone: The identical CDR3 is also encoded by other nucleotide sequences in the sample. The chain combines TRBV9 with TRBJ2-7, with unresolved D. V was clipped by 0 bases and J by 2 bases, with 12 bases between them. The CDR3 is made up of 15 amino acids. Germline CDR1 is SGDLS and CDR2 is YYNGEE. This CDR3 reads CASSVGSGPTYEQYF. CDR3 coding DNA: TGTGCCAGCAGCGTAGGTTCAGGCCCGACCTACGAGCAGTACTTC.

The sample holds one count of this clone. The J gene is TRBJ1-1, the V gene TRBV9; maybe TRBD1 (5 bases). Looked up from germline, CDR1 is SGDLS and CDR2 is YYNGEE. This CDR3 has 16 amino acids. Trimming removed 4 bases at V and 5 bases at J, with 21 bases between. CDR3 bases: TGTGCCAGCAGCCTCGGCCCCACAAGGGGTCGGACTGAAGCTTTCTTT. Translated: CASSLGPTRGRTEAFF.

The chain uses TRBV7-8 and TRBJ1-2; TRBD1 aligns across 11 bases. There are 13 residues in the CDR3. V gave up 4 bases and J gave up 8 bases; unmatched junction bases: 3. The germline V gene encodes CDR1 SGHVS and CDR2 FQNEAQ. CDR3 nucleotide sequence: TGTGCCAGCAGCTGGACAGGGGGCCAAGGCTACACCTTC. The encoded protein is CASSWTGGQGYTF. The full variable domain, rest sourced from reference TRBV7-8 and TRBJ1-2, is GAGVSQSPRYKVAKRGQDVALRCDPISGHVSLFWYQQALGQGPEFLTYFQNEAQLDKSGLPSDRFFAERPEGSVSTLKIQRTQQEDSAVYLCASSWTGGQGYTFGSGTRLTVV.

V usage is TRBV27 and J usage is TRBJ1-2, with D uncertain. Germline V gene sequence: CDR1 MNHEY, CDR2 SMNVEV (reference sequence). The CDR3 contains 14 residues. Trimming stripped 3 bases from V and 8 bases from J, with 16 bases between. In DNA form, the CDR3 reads TGTGCCAGCAGTTTTAGGCCAGCCGTTGGGGGCTACACCTTC. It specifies CASSFRPAVGGYTF.

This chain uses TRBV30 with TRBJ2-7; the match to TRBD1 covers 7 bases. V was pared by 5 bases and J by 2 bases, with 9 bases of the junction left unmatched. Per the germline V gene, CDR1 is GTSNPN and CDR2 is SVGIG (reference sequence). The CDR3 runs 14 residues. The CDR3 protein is CAWATPGQTYEQYF. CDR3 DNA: TGTGCCTGGGCTACGCCGGGACAGACCTACGAGCAGTACTTC.

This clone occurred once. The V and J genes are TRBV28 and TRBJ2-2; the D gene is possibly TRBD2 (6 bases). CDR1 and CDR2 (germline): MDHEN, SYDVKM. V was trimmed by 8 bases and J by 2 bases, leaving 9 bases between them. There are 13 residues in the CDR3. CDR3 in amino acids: CASAGLNTGELFF. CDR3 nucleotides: TGTGCCAGCGCGGGACTCAACACCGGGGAGCTGTTTTTT.

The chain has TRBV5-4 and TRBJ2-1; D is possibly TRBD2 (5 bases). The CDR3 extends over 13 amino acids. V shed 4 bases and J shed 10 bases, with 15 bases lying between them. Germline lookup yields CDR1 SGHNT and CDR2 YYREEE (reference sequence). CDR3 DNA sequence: TGTGCCAGCAGCGCCACGGACTCCTTGGAGCAGTTCTTC. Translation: CASSATDSLEQFF.

CDR3 coding DNA: TGCGCCAGCAGCCGTGCACCCAGCACAGATACGCAGTATTTT. Its translation is CASSRAPSTDTQYF. The V and J genes are TRBV5-1 and TRBJ2-3; D gene uncertain. CDR1 and CDR2 (germline): SGHRS, YFSETQ. V was trimmed by 4 bases and J by 0 bases, leaving 9 bases between them. The CDR3 covers 14 residues.

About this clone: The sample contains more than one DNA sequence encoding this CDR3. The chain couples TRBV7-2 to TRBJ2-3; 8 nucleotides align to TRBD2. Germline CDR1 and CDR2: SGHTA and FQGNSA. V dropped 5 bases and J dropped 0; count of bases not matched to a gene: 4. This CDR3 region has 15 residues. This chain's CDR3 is CASSLASGSTDTQYF. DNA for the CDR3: TGTGCCAGCAGCCTGGCTAGCGGGAGCACAGATACGCAGTATTTT.